The 20 T cell receptor beta chains in this list originate from one sample, sequenced in a study of T cell repertoires in cytomegalovirus infection. Each CDR3 protein is one row after TCRdb ran MiXCR on the reads. The sample lists 200,000 to 300,000 distinct CDR3 sequences, roughly 9.1% occurring once. The sequenced sample was PBMCs. These receptors were obtained from a human donor in good health (CMV status not recorded). Some clones in this sample may be carry-over from other donors' samples.

The genes are TRBV11-2 and TRBJ1-1; 9 bases are shared with TRBD1. V shed 5 bases and J 4 bases; nucleotides not matched to a gene: 8. The CDR3 length is 15 residues. Germline CDR1 and CDR2: SGHAT and FQNNGV. The CDR3 DNA reads as TGTGCCAGCAGCCTCAGGACAGGGGAGGGCACTGAAGCTTTCTTT. It is translated as CASSLRTGEGTEAFF. Full variable domain (remainder filled in from reference TRBV11-2 and TRBJ1-1): EAGVAQSPRYKIIEKRQSVAFWCNPISGHATLYWYQQILGQGPKLLIQFQNNGVVDDSQLPKDRFSAERLKGVDSTLKIQPAKLEDSAVYLCASSLRTGEGTEAFFGQGTRLTVV.

This clonotype occurred many times. The rearrangement uses TRBV7-2 and TRBJ2-1; 7 nucleotides line up with TRBD2. Trimming took 0 bases from V and 8 from J; bases not matched to a gene: 4. CDR3 length: 14 residues. Per the germline V gene, CDR1 is SGHTA and CDR2 is FQGNSA. CDR3: CASSLAGGPYEQFF. The CDR3 DNA sequence: TGTGCCAGCAGCTTAGCGGGAGGGCCTTATGAGCAGTTCTTC.

This clonotype was observed many times. The J gene is TRBJ1-1, the V gene TRBV7-8; 7 bases are a match to TRBD1. CDR3 length: 15 residues. Losses at the gene ends were 2 bases for V and 0 bases for J; bases not matched to a gene: 3. Germline CDR1 is SGHVS and CDR2 is FQNEAQ. The CDR3 loop reads CASSLSDRVNTEAFF. The CDR3 DNA reads TGTGCCAGCAGCTTATCTGACAGGGTGAACACTGAAGCTTTCTTT.

This clonotype appeared many times. The chain joins TRBV7-2 to TRBJ1-1; the D is unclear. Trimming removed 6 bases at V and 0 bases at J, with 5 bases between. The CDR3 runs 12 residues. Germline loops: CDR1 SGHTA, CDR2 FQGNSA. CDR3 nucleotide sequence: TGTGCCAGCAGGATTATGAACACTGAAGCTTTCTTT. Its protein is CASRIMNTEAFF.

Ten or more counts support this clonotype. J is TRBJ2-1 and V is TRBV7-9; TRBD2 aligns across 12 bases. The CDR3 covers 13 residues. CDR1 and CDR2 from the germline V gene are SEHNR and FQNEAQ (reference sequence). The V segment lost 5 bases and the J segment 10 bases; nucleotides outside the gene matches: 3. CDR3 nucleotide sequence: TGTGCCAGCAGCCCCGGACTAGCGGGAGAGCAGTTCTTC. Amino acids: CASSPGLAGEQFF.

This clonotype has a count of ten or more. The rearrangement links TRBV19 to TRBJ2-7; the D gene is possibly TRBD2 (6 bases). The V and J ends lost 0 bases and 0 bases respectively, with 15 bases between them. The CDR3 is 17 residues long. Per germline, CDR1 LNHDA and CDR2 SQIVND (reference sequence). CDR3 amino acids: CASSIDAGPGGSYEQYF. The CDR3 region has the DNA TGTGCCAGTAGTATAGACGCGGGGCCTGGCGGCTCCTACGAGCAGTACTTC.

This clonotype was recorded once. The gene calls are TRBV20-1 and TRBJ2-1; D possibly matches TRBD1 or TRBD2 (6 bases each). Trimming took off 2 bases at V and 0 bases at J, with 14 bases between the two ends. The CDR3 totals 16 residues. The germline gives CDR1 DFQATT, CDR2 SNEGSKA (reference sequence). CDR3 residues: CSARQGRGLSYNEQFF. The CDR3 coding sequence is TGCAGTGCTAGACAGGGGCGGGGACTCTCCTACAATGAGCAGTTCTTC.

This clonotype was observed a few times. The chain links TRBV20-1 to TRBJ2-7; 7 nucleotides match TRBD1. J lost 7 bases, V lost 1 base, and 4 bases had no gene match. Germline CDR1 is DFQATT and CDR2 is SNEGSKA (reference sequence). This CDR3 has 12 amino acids. CDR3 protein: CSARVTGWEQYF. The CDR3 DNA is TGCAGTGCTAGAGTGACAGGGTGGGAGCAGTACTTC.

As DNA, the CDR3 is TGTGCCAGCGGCCTTAGCGGGGGGAGCACAGATACGCAGTATTTT. It encodes CASGLSGGSTDTQYF. The gene calls are TRBV6-6 and TRBJ2-3, with 10 bases fitting TRBD2. CDR1 MNHNY and CDR2 SVGAGI come from the germline V gene (reference sequence). The CDR3 has 15 residues. V lost 8 bases and J lost 0; bases outside the gene matches: 5.

This clonotype appeared many times. The chain is built from TRBV12-3 or TRBV12-4 and TRBJ2-1, with D perhaps matching TRBD1 (5 bases). V lost 7 bases to trimming and J lost 7 bases, with 8 bases between them. The CDR3 extends over 11 amino acids. The CDR3 DNA reads TGTGCCAGCACGCGACAGAATGAGCAGTTCTTC. Its protein product is CASTRQNEQFF.

Ten or more counts support this clonotype. V is TRBV7-2 and J is TRBJ2-4, with 7 bases fitting TRBD1. Looked up from germline, CDR1 is SGHTA and CDR2 is FQGNSA. This CDR3 has 17 amino acids. V trimming: 4 bases; J trimming: 2 bases; junction bases outside the gene matches: 11. CDR3 sequence (DNA): TGTGCCAGCAGCTCGACAGGGTCGGGAATCACCAAAAACATTCAGTACTTC. Its protein is CASSSTGSGITKNIQYF.

This clonotype was recorded many times. The chain uses TRBV7-3 and TRBJ2-2; maybe TRBD1 (6 bases). Germline V gives CDR1 SGHTA, CDR2 FQGTGA. This CDR3 comprises 16 residues. The V end was cut by 0 bases, the J end by 5 bases, with 13 bases between. Here the CDR3 DNA reads TGTGCCAGCAGCTTAACTCCAGGGGTCAGGACCGGGGAGCTGTTTTTT. Translation gives CASSLTPGVRTGELFF.

In this sample, this clonotype turned up many times. The J gene is TRBJ1-5, the V gene TRBV4-2; D ambiguous. V lost 1 base and J lost 7, with 8 bases in between. The CDR3 loop spans 13 amino acids. Germline CDR1 LGHNA, CDR2 YNFKEQ. The CDR3 protein is CASSQAERQPQHF. CDR3 bases: TGTGCCAGCAGCCAAGCTGAGCGGCAGCCCCAGCATTTT.

The sample holds a few counts of this clonotype. This rearrangement joins TRBV28 to TRBJ2-3; 8 nucleotides line up with TRBD1. The V segment lost 6 bases and the J segment 3 bases; nucleotides outside the gene matches: 5. This CDR3 contains 14 residues. Germline V CDR1 and CDR2: MDHEN, SYDVKM. The CDR3 region has the DNA TGTGCCAGCAGATTTCAGGGGGCTACAGATACGCAGTATTTT. Translating gives CASRFQGATDTQYF.

This clonotype was observed a few times. The chain employs TRBV11-2 and TRBJ2-5; 7 nucleotides match TRBD1. The CDR3 totals 15 residues. Germline V gives CDR1 SGHAT, CDR2 FQNNGV. V gave up 4 bases and J gave up 2 bases; unmatched junction bases: 7. The DNA for the CDR3 is TGTGCCAGCAGCTCATTCCCGGGACAGCAAGAGACCCAGTACTTC. Its protein product is CASSSFPGQQETQYF. The entire variable domain, with the rest obtained from reference TRBV11-2 and TRBJ2-5, is as follows: EAGVAQSPRYKIIEKRQSVAFWCNPISGHATLYWYQQILGQGPKLLIQFQNNGVVDDSQLPKDRFSAERLKGVDSTLKIQPAKLEDSAVYLCASSSFPGQQETQYFGPGTRLLVL.

This chain links TRBV20-1 with TRBJ2-3, with TRBD2 identical over 11 bases. Trimming at V came to 6 bases and at J to 6 bases, leaving 5 bases not matched to a gene. This CDR3 has 13 amino acids. The germline gives CDR1 DFQATT, CDR2 SNEGSKA (reference sequence). Written as DNA, the CDR3 is TGCAGTGCGACTAGCGGGACCTCCGATACGCAGTATTTT. Protein product: CSATSGTSDTQYF.

J is TRBJ1-1 and V is TRBV11-2; D not certain. With 7 bases removed from V and 1 base from J, the gap between germline ends came to 10 bases. The CDR3 is 13 residues long. Germline V gene sequence: CDR1 SGHAT, CDR2 FQNNGV. The CDR3 sequence is CASTRTGNTEAFF. CDR3 nucleotides: TGTGCCAGCACCAGGACGGGGAACACTGAAGCTTTCTTT.

This clonotype was counted at least ten times. V is TRBV7-9 and J is TRBJ1-6; D unresolved. Germline CDR1 is SEHNR and CDR2 is FQNEAQ (reference sequence). The CDR3 has 12 residues. V was shortened by 5 bases and J by 6 bases, with 5 bases between the two germline ends. The CDR3 DNA follows: TGTGCCAGCAGCCCGGGTAATTCACCCCTCCACTTT. This codes for CASSPGNSPLHF.

This clonotype was seen many times. The V call is TRBV7-6, the J call TRBJ1-5, with TRBD1 as a possible D gene (5 bases). Between the trimmed V and J ends, which lost 5 bases and 3 bases, there was a span of 32 bases. CDR1 is SGHVS and CDR2 is FNYEAQ in the germline V gene. This CDR3 is built from 21 residues. The CDR3 loop reads CASSVGGWVNRPGGPNQPQHF. CDR3 coding DNA: TGTGCCAGCAGCGTAGGAGGATGGGTCAACAGGCCCGGGGGTCCCAATCAGCCCCAGCATTTT. Filled out from reference TRBV7-6 and TRBJ1-5, the complete variable domain reads GAGVSQSPRYKVTKRGQDVALRCDPISGHVSLYWYRQALGQGPEFLTYFNYEAQQDKSGLPNDRFSAERPEGSISTLTIQRTEQRDSAMYRCASSVGGWVNRPGGPNQPQHFGDGTRLSIL.

This clonotype was recorded a few times. The rearrangement links TRBV2 to TRBJ1-5; D is possibly TRBD1 (5 bases). The germline V gene has CDR1 SNHLY and CDR2 FYNNEI. The CDR3 spans 17 residues. V lost 0 bases to trimming and J lost 0 bases, with 12 bases between them. CDR3 sequence (DNA): TGTGCCAGCAGTGAAGCGCTAACAGGCCTTAGCAATCAGCCCCAGCATTTT. This translates into CASSEALTGLSNQPQHF.